Below, 10 T cell receptor beta chains from the same sample are listed, as sequenced in a study of CD8+ T cells in alopecia areata. Sequencing relied on a cDNA template that was reverse transcribed from extracted RNA. Clones were sequenced by immunoSEQ multiplex PCR, and TCRdb holds only the in-frame ones, with some missing. The repertoire holds some 190,000 clones, with approximately 67% as singletons. The treatment: oral pan-JAK inhibitor, 5-10 mg twice daily. The material was CD4+ T cells sorted from blood, obtained at week 49, from a patient treated with tofacitinib. The receptors come from a human donor with alopecia areata.

The chain has TRBV6-5 and TRBJ1-1; the D gene is possibly TRBD1 (6 bases). V was cut by 8 bases and J by 1 base, with 8 bases left in between. CDR3 length equals 12 residues. CDR1 MNHEY and CDR2 SVGAGI come from the germline V gene. In DNA form, the CDR3 reads TGTGCCAGCCTGACAGGGAACACTGAAGCTTTCTTT. This sequence encodes CASLTGNTEAFF.

This clone turned up a few times. J is TRBJ1-1 and V is TRBV13; 8 bases agree with TRBD1. CDR1 and CDR2 (germline): PRHDT, FYEKMQ (reference sequence). The CDR3 is made up of 21 amino acids. The trim removed 5 bases at V and 4 bases at J, leaving 27 bases unmatched. The CDR3 spells CASSDHPPQTGADAGSTEAFF. The CDR3 DNA reads as TGTGCCAGCAGCGATCACCCTCCACAGACAGGGGCCGACGCAGGTAGCACTGAAGCTTTCTTT.

This clone appeared a few times. The rearrangement links TRBV6-6 to TRBJ2-3, with TRBD1 as a possible D gene (6 bases). Trimming took 5 bases from V and 3 from J, leaving 15 bases between them. CDR1 is MNHNY and CDR2 is SVGAGI in the germline V gene (reference sequence). CDR3 length: 15 residues. The CDR3 DNA follows: TGTGCCAGCAGTAGAGAGGGGGTGCGTACAGATACGCAGTATTTT. This translates into CASSREGVRTDTQYF.

This clone appeared once. The chain combines TRBV14 with TRBJ2-5, with D perhaps TRBD1 (5 bases). This CDR3 is 14 amino acids long. The V end was cut by 3 bases, the J end by 1 base, with 9 bases between. Germline V gene lookup returns CDR1 SGHDN and CDR2 FVKESK. CDR3 in amino acids: CASSHRAVQETQYF. CDR3 sequence (DNA): TGTGCCAGCAGCCACAGGGCTGTCCAAGAGACCCAGTACTTC.

This chain joins TRBV6-5 and TRBJ2-7, with 9 bases lining up with TRBD1. Germline lookup yields CDR1 MNHEY and CDR2 SVGAGI. The CDR3 has 14 amino acids. V dropped 6 bases and J dropped 6; count of bases not matched to a gene: 9. CDR3 region: CASRSPGQGGEQYF. The CDR3 nucleotides are TGTGCCAGCAGATCCCCGGGACAGGGAGGCGAGCAGTACTTC.

This rearrangement joins TRBV15 to TRBJ2-3; D gene uncertain. The CDR3 length is 15 residues. Trimming cost V 1 base and J 2 bases, with 10 bases left between them. CDR1 and CDR2 from the germline V gene are LNHNV and YYDKDF (reference sequence). Written as DNA, the CDR3 is TGTGCCACCAGCAGAGGTAGCCAGAACACAGATACGCAGTATTTT. Translated, it gives CATSRGSQNTDTQYF. Variable domain in full (rest from reference TRBV15 and TRBJ2-3): DAMVIQNPRYQVTQFGKPVTLSCSQTLNHNVMYWYQQKSSQAPKLLFHYYDKDFNNEADTPDNFQSRRPNTSFCFLDIRSPGLGDTAMYLCATSRGSQNTDTQYFGPGTRLTVL.

This clone has ten or more counts. The same CDR3 is also encoded by other DNA sequences in this sample. In DNA form, the CDR3 reads TGCGCCAGCAGCTTGGAGGCAGCGAACACTGAAGCTTTCTTT. Translating gives CASSLEAANTEAFF. The chain has TRBV5-1 and TRBJ1-1; D gene unclear. The CDR3 loop spans 14 amino acids. V lost 0 bases to trimming and J lost 1 base, with 7 bases between them. Germline V CDR1 and CDR2: SGHRS, YFSETQ.

The V call is TRBV11-2, the J call TRBJ2-1, with 10 bases lining up with TRBD2. The CDR3 extends over 17 amino acids. Germline V CDR1 and CDR2: SGHAT, FQNNGV. V shed 1 base, J shed 4 bases, and the junction held 7 bases outside the gene matches. CDR3 in amino acids: CASSLGLAGGAYNEQFF. CDR3 DNA: TGTGCCAGCAGCTTAGGTTTAGCGGGGGGAGCTTACAATGAGCAGTTCTTC.

V usage is TRBV15 and J usage is TRBJ2-7; 7 nucleotides match TRBD2. The trim removed 5 bases at V and 3 bases at J, leaving 7 bases unmatched. Germline V gives CDR1 LNHNV, CDR2 YYDKDF (reference sequence). The CDR3 consists of 14 residues. In DNA, the CDR3 is TGTGCCACCAGCCGGGCGGGGGAAGGCTACGAGCAGTACTTC. Its protein is CATSRAGEGYEQYF.

The genes are TRBV5-1 and TRBJ1-2; TRBD1 matches at 7 bases. Germline trimming cut 5 bases from V and 4 bases from J; bases unmatched to any gene: 11. This CDR3 comprises 15 residues. The germline V gene has CDR1 SGHRS and CDR2 YFSETQ. CDR3 coding DNA: TGCGCCAGCAGGGCCGGGACAGCTTCCTCCTATGGCTACACCTTC. Protein sequence: CASRAGTASSYGYTF.